This T cell receptor (beta chain) was identified in a study of T cell responses to AZD1222 COVID-19 vaccine. Germline trimming cut 2 bases from V and 3 bases from J; bases unmatched to any gene: 11. Germline assignment: CDR1 MNHEY and CDR2 SVGEGT. The CDR3 runs to 19 residues. Data came from immunoSEQ multiplex PCR; TCRdb stores just in-frame clones and leaves some out. This table holds roughly 120,000 clones, 80% to 90% found once. V usage is TRBV6-2 or TRBV6-3 and J usage is TRBJ2-3; 13 nucleotides match TRBD2. The source of this sequence is an adult in good health. Sequences were derived from peripheral blood, sampled on day 0 of AZD1222 vaccination. The CDR3 protein is CASSYTSGRASIGTDTQYF. The CDR3 DNA is TGTGCCAGCAGTTACACTAGCGGGAGGGCCTCGATTGGGACAGATACGCAGTATTTT.